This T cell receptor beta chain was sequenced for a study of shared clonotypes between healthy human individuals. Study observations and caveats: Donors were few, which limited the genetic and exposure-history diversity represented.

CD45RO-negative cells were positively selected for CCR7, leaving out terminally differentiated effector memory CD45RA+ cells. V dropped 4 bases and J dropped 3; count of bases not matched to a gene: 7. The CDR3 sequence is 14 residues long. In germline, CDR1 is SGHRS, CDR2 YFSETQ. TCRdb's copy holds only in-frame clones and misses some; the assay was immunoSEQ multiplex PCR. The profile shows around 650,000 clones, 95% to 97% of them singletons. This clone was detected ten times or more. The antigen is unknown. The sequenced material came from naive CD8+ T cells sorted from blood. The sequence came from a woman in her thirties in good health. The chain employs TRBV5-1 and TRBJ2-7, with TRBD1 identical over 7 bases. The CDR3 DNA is TGCGCCAGCAGCCCGAGGGACAGCAGCTACGAGCAGTACTTC. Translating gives CASSPRDSSYEQYF.